This T cell receptor beta chain was found in a study of beta chain features in type 1 diabetes. Sequenced material consisted of expressed TCRB transcripts (all of the isolated RNA was reverse transcribed). The repertoire was sequenced with immunoSEQ multiplex PCR; TCRdb's copy has only in-frame clones and lacks some. The sample includes approximately 730,000 clones, over 10% of them seen just once. In this sample, this clone turned up a few times. As yet, its antigen is unknown. Study-level results: In type 1 diabetes patients, VDJ junctions had fewer insertions; deletions at these junctions were more frequent. Type 1 diabetes patients showed a moderate but significant shortening of TCRB CDR3s in all four CD4+ subsets.

The material sequenced was naive CD4+ T cells from blood. This TCR was recovered from a man younger than 35 with type 1 diabetes.

The CDR3 nucleotides are TGTGCCAGCAGTTTCGGATTCCGAGGGCGTTACGAGCAGTACTTC. It codes for CASSFGFRGRYEQYF. The chain has TRBV28 and TRBJ2-7; perhaps TRBD2 as D (5 bases). Germline V CDR1 and CDR2: MDHEN, SYDVKM. Trimming stripped 3 bases from V and 4 bases from J, with 16 bases between. The CDR3 totals 15 residues. Combining the CDR3 with reference TRBV28 and TRBJ2-7 gives the whole variable domain DVKVTQSSRYLVKRTGEKVFLECVQDMDHENMFWYRQDPGLGLRLIYFSYDVKMKEKGDIPEGYSVSREKKERFSLILESASTNQTSMYLCASSFGFRGRYEQYFGPGTRLTVT.